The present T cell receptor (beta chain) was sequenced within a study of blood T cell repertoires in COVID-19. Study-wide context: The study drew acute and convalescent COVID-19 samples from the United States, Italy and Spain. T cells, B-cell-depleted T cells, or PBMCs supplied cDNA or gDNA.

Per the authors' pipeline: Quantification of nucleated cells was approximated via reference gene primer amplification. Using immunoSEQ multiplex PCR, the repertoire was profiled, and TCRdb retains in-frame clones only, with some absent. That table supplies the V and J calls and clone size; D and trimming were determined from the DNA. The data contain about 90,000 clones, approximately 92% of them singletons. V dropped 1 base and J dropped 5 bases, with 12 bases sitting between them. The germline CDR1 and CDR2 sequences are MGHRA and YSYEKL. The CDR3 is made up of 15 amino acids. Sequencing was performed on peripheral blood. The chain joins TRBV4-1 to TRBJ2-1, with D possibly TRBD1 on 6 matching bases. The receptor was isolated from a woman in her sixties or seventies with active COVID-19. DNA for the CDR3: TGCGCCAGCAGCCAAGTGTCACAGGGACACAATGAGCAGTTCTTC. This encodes CASSQVSQGHNEQFF.